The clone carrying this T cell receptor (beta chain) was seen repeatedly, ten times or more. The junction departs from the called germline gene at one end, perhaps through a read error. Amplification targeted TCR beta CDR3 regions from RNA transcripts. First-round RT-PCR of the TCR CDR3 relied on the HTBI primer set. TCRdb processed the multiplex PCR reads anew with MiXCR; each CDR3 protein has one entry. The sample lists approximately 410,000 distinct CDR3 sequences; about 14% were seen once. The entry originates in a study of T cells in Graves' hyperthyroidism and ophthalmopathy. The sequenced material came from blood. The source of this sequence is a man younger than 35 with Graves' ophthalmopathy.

CDR3 residues: CASSEQGRGYTEQFF. The CDR3 DNA reads TGCGCCAGCAGTGAACAGGGAAGAGGGTACACTGAGCAGTTCTTC. The V and J genes are TRBV10-1 and TRBJ2-1; a possible D gene is TRBD1 (6 bases). The V gene's germline CDR1 is WNHNN and CDR2 SYGVQD (reference sequence). The CDR3 contains 15 residues.